Each of the 27 T cell receptor beta chains below was sequenced from the same sample in a study of human T cells and chemical hapten exposure. Time point defined: patch test 3, about 24 weeks after DPC sensitization. The treatment denotes: therapeutic diphenylcyclopropenone sensitization with weekly scalp DPC. Each CDR3 protein gets one entry after TCRdb re-called the RACE reads with MiXCR. This sample has about 190,000 distinct CDR3 sequences; 24% occur once, and the top ten carry about 2.5%. The sequencing here drew on whole blood, taken in connection with sensitization to the hapten diphenylcyclopropenone (DPC). These receptors came from a woman between 40 and 55 years old with alopecia areata. Some clones in this sample may be carry-over from other donors' samples.

The V gene is TRBV24-1, the J gene TRBJ1-5; 9 positions match TRBD1. CDR1 and CDR2 from the germline V gene are KGHDR and SFDVKD. V shed 3 bases, J shed 5 bases, and the junction held 16 bases outside the gene matches. This CDR3 has 19 amino acids. CDR3 sequence reads: CATSDNHSIGTGRYQPQHF. The DNA for the CDR3 is TGTGCCACCAGTGATAACCACTCTATCGGGACAGGGAGATATCAGCCCCAGCATTTT.

This chain connects TRBV4-2 to TRBJ1-4, with TRBD1 as a possible D gene (6 bases). With 0 bases removed from V and 6 bases from J, the gap between germline ends came to 23 bases. Germline V lookup: CDR1 LGHNA, CDR2 YNFKEQ. The CDR3 totals 19 residues. CDR3 loop: CASSQEKDSAGASHEKLFF. The CDR3 DNA is TGTGCCAGCAGCCAAGAGAAGGACAGCGCCGGTGCCAGTCATGAAAAACTGTTTTTT.

V usage is TRBV20-1 and J usage is TRBJ1-3; unclear D gene. The ends were cut back, 0 bases at V and 4 bases at J, with 4 bases in the middle. CDR1 is DFQATT, CDR2 SNEGSKA, per germline (reference sequence). The CDR3 runs to 12 residues. CDR3 nucleotide sequence: TGCAGTGCTAGAGATTTGGGAAACACCATATATTTT. This sequence encodes CSARDLGNTIYF.

V usage is TRBV29-1 and J usage is TRBJ2-1, with D maybe TRBD2 (5 bases). Germline-derived CDR1 and CDR2 are SQVTM and ANQGSEA. The V and J ends lost 4 bases and 8 bases respectively, with 15 bases between them. CDR3 length: 13 amino acids. The CDR3 bases are TGCAGCGTTGGTCCCCGGAGAGGGCATGAGCAGTTCTTC. Amino acid sequence: CSVGPRRGHEQFF.

The rearrangement uses TRBV29-1 and TRBJ2-5; 7 bases align to TRBD1. CDR3 length: 12 amino acids. The V and J ends lost 4 bases and 4 bases, in that order; junction bases with no gene match: 3. CDR1 and CDR2 from the germline V gene are SQVTM and ANQGSEA. The CDR3 is CSVAAGGETQYF. CDR3 nucleotides: TGCAGCGTTGCGGCAGGGGGAGAGACCCAGTACTTC. The full variable domain, rest sourced from reference TRBV29-1 and TRBJ2-5, is SAVISQKPSRDICQRGTSLTIQCQVDSQVTMMFWYRQQPGQSLTLIATANQGSEATYESGFVIDKFPISRPNLTFSTLTVSNMSPEDSSIYLCSVAAGGETQYFGPGTRLLVL.

The V call is TRBV7-3, the J call TRBJ1-5; D may be TRBD1 (5 bases). V lost 2 bases, J lost 9 bases, and 11 bases lay in between. CDR1 SGHTA and CDR2 FQGTGA come from the germline V gene. This CDR3 contains 13 residues. CDR3 nucleotide sequence: TGTGCCAGCAGCTTACACCCTGGGGGGCCCCAGCATTTT. Its protein is CASSLHPGGPQHF. The entire variable domain, with the rest obtained from reference TRBV7-3 and TRBJ1-5, is as follows: GAGVSQTPSNKVTEKGKYVELRCDPISGHTALYWYRQSLGQGPEFLIYFQGTGAADDSGLPNDRFFAVRPEGSVSTLKIQRTERGDSAVYLCASSLHPGGPQHFGDGTRLSIL.

The chain has TRBV29-1 and TRBJ1-2; no clear D gene. Germline V gives CDR1 SQVTM, CDR2 ANQGSEA. The CDR3 covers 11 residues. Trimming removed 5 bases at V and 8 bases at J, with 12 bases between. The CDR3, as DNA: TGCAGCGTTCCTAACGTCGGCGGCTACACCTTC. Its translation: CSVPNVGGYTF.

This clonotype has just a few counts. CDR3 protein: CASSLVTVFLGGMRQFF. The CDR3 DNA follows: TGTGCCAGCAGCTTAGTTACAGTATTCTTGGGGGGGATGCGGCAGTTCTTC. The gene calls are TRBV7-9 and TRBJ2-1, with TRBD2 matching over 7 bases. Germline assignment: CDR1 SEHNR and CDR2 FQNEAQ (reference sequence). The junction had 18 bases not matched to a gene; V was cut back by 1 base and J by 12 bases. This CDR3 region has 17 residues.

This clonotype appeared a few times. The chain carries TRBV29-1 and TRBJ1-2; unclear D gene. Germline loops: CDR1 SQVTM, CDR2 ANQGSEA. Trimming stripped 4 bases from V and 6 bases from J, with 6 bases between. CDR3 size: 10 residues. The chain's CDR3 is CSVGADGYTF. The CDR3 DNA reads TGCAGCGTTGGGGCGGATGGCTACACCTTC.

Only a few counts were recorded for this clonotype. This sequence joins TRBV19 and TRBJ2-1; TRBD2 aligns across 9 bases. CDR3 length: 15 residues. CDR1 and CDR2 (germline): LNHDA, SQIVND (reference sequence). Losses at the gene ends were 5 bases for V and 5 bases for J; bases not matched to a gene: 7. CDR3 sequence: CASSVIAGDHNEQFF. In DNA form, the CDR3 reads TGTGCCAGTAGTGTCATAGCGGGAGACCACAATGAGCAGTTCTTC.

This sequence joins TRBV27 and TRBJ1-4; TRBD1 matches at 9 bases. CDR3 length equals 12 residues. The V gene's germline CDR1 is MNHEY and CDR2 SMNVEV (reference sequence). V was pared by 6 bases and J by 11 bases, with 4 bases of the junction left unmatched. For the CDR3, the DNA is TGTGCCAGCAGAGGACAGGGGTGGAAACTGTTTTTT. Translation gives CASRGQGWKLFF.

The gene calls are TRBV25-1 and TRBJ2-3; perhaps TRBD1 as D (5 bases). Germline loops: CDR1 MGHDK, CDR2 SYGVNS. This CDR3 comprises 16 residues. V was clipped by 1 base and J by 1 base, with 12 bases between them. This CDR3 reads CASSESQAVRTDTQYF. The DNA of the CDR3 is TGTGCCAGCAGTGAATCACAGGCCGTACGCACAGATACGCAGTATTTT.

V usage is TRBV9 and J usage is TRBJ2-7, with TRBD2 identical over 11 bases. The V segment lost 3 bases and the J segment 1 base; nucleotides outside the gene matches: 3. This CDR3 has 15 amino acids. The V gene's germline CDR1 is SGDLS and CDR2 YYNGEE. CDR3 bases: TGTGCCAGCAGCGCGACTAGCGGGATGTCCTACGAGCAGTACTTC. Its translation is CASSATSGMSYEQYF.

The V and J genes are TRBV19 and TRBJ1-2; maybe TRBD1 (5 bases). V was clipped by 5 bases and J by 4 bases, with 20 bases between them. Germline lookup yields CDR1 LNHDA and CDR2 SQIVND (reference sequence). This CDR3 is built from 16 residues. The CDR3 here is CASSSLRDGIGYGYTF. The CDR3 bases are TGTGCCAGTAGTTCACTCCGGGACGGGATCGGCTATGGCTACACCTTC.

This clonotype was observed a handful of times. The chain combines TRBV20-1 with TRBJ2-1; TRBD2 matches 10 bases. J was trimmed by 4 bases and V by 0 bases; bases with no gene match: 0. The germline CDR1 and CDR2 sequences are DFQATT and SNEGSKA (reference sequence). The CDR3 is 14 residues long. CDR3 loop: CSAREAGGYNEQFF. For the CDR3, the DNA is TGCAGTGCTAGAGAAGCGGGAGGGTACAATGAGCAGTTCTTC.

Concerning this clonotype: This may stem from a read error, because a much larger clone lies one nucleotide away. The V and J genes are TRBV5-6 and TRBJ2-7; D is perhaps TRBD1 (7 bases). The CDR3 is 13 amino acids. Between the trimmed V and J ends, which lost 4 bases and 2 bases, there was a span of 10 bases. Germline loops: CDR1 SGHDT, CDR2 YYEEEE. The CDR3 reads CASSAGQTYEQYF. Written as DNA, the CDR3 is TGTGCCAGCAGCGCGGGACAGACCTACGAGCAGTACTTC.

There are many counts of this clonotype. The gene calls are TRBV5-6 and TRBJ2-3, with D possibly being TRBD2 (5 bases). The length of the CDR3 is 13 residues. Between the trimmed V and J ends, which lost 4 bases and 2 bases, there was a span of 8 bases. In germline, CDR1 is SGHDT, CDR2 YYEEEE. CDR3 region: CASSVRATDTQYF. CDR3 coding DNA: TGTGCCAGCAGCGTGCGGGCCACAGATACGCAGTATTTT.

The chain couples TRBV5-1 to TRBJ2-5, with D perhaps TRBD1 (5 bases). This CDR3 spans 15 amino acids. The germline V gene has CDR1 SGHRS and CDR2 YFSETQ. V lost 0 bases to trimming and J lost 7 bases, with 16 bases between them. CDR3: CASSLEPTQGGTQYF. The CDR3 DNA reads as TGCGCCAGCAGCTTGGAACCCACGCAGGGCGGGACCCAGTACTTC.

The gene calls are TRBV20-1 and TRBJ2-7; 7 positions agree with TRBD2. This CDR3 has 12 amino acids. The germline CDR1 and CDR2 sequences are DFQATT and SNEGSKA (reference sequence). V gave up 6 bases and J gave up 2 bases; unmatched junction bases: 4. CDR3 region: CSATGLTYEQYF. The CDR3 coding sequence is TGCAGTGCCACGGGACTAACCTACGAGCAGTACTTC.

This clonotype has only a few counts. V usage is TRBV11-2 and J usage is TRBJ2-3, with D maybe TRBD2 (6 bases). Germline CDR1 reads SGHAT; CDR2 reads FQNNGV. CDR3 length equals 15 residues. Trimming left V 5 bases short and J 1 base short, with 13 bases between. The CDR3 sequence: CASSPRPGGTDTQYF. CDR3 in DNA: TGTGCCAGCAGCCCCCGTCCGGGAGGCACAGATACGCAGTATTTT.

This clonotype was found once. The final CDR3 position lacks the conserved phenylalanine or tryptophan, pointing to a likely read error. The chain has TRBV19 and TRBJ2-3, with D uncertain. CDR1 LNHDA and CDR2 SQIVND come from the germline V gene (reference sequence). V gave up 1 base and J gave up 2 bases, with 10 bases separating them. The CDR3 consists of 15 residues. The CDR3 spells CASSIGQTNTDTQYL. CDR3 DNA: TGTGCCAGTAGTATAGGTCAGACAAACACAGATACGCAGTATTTA.

This clonotype came up a few times. J is TRBJ2-5 and V is TRBV6-5; D may match TRBD1 or TRBD2 (5 bases each). The CDR3 is 15 amino acids. V shed 6 bases and J shed 2 bases, with 16 bases lying between them. Germline V gene data show CDR1 as MNHEY and CDR2 as SVGAGI. The CDR3 DNA reads as TGTGCCAGCAGACCATGGGGGAGCAGTCAAGAGACCCAGTACTTC. It translates to CASRPWGSSQETQYF.

This clonotype has more than one count but fewer than ten. The chain employs TRBV24-1 and TRBJ2-7, with TRBD1 matching over 7 bases. Trimming took 2 bases from V and 5 from J; bases not matched to a gene: 5. Germline CDR1 is KGHDR and CDR2 is SFDVKD. The CDR3 is 14 amino acids. The CDR3 sequence: CATSDSGTVDEQYF. The CDR3, as DNA: TGTGCCACCAGTGATTCCGGGACAGTCGACGAGCAGTACTTC.

This clonotype was recorded at least ten times. This chain links TRBV29-1 with TRBJ2-7; D gene unclear. V lost 5 bases, J lost 2 bases, and 10 bases lay in between. The CDR3 sequence is 12 residues long. Germline loops: CDR1 SQVTM, CDR2 ANQGSEA. The CDR3 DNA follows: TGCAGCGTTTCTTTGGCAGCCTACGAGCAGTACTTC. It is translated as CSVSLAAYEQYF.

There are a few counts of this clonotype. The chain has TRBV6-5 and TRBJ1-5; 8 positions match TRBD1. J lost 6 bases, V lost 0 bases, and 4 bases had no gene match. CDR1 is MNHEY, CDR2 SVGAGI, per germline. The CDR3 runs 15 residues. DNA for the CDR3: TGTGCCAGCAGTTACTCCCCACAGGGGGGTCAGCCCCAGCATTTT. Protein sequence: CASSYSPQGGQPQHF.

In this sample, this clonotype turned up a few times. The chain is built from TRBV29-1 and TRBJ2-1, with D unclear. The germline CDR1 and CDR2 sequences are SQVTM and ANQGSEA. V dropped 6 bases and J dropped 8 bases, with 14 bases sitting between them. The CDR3 runs 12 residues. CDR3 protein: CSVRTAIHEQFF. The CDR3 DNA is TGCAGCGTCCGGACGGCAATCCATGAGCAGTTCTTC.

The V call is TRBV6-2 or TRBV6-3, the J call TRBJ1-5; no definite D call. V lost 0 bases and J lost 9, with 18 bases in between. The CDR3 extends over 16 amino acids. Germline CDR1 reads MNHEY; CDR2 reads SVGEGT. CDR3 protein: CASSYSLGSTLGPQHF. CDR3 DNA sequence: TGTGCCAGCAGTTACTCCCTCGGGAGCACGTTGGGGCCCCAGCATTTT.